The 13 T cell receptor beta chains below all came from one sample that was sequenced in a study of cytomegalovirus exposure and HLA in healthy donors. The PCR had 60 Vbeta and 13 Jbeta primers. Data came from immunoSEQ multiplex PCR; TCRdb stores just in-frame clones and leaves some out. The sample has 150,000 to 200,000 clones, around 83% seen once. Sequencing used PBMCs. The receptors here all came from a woman aged 40 to 50 in good health and CMV-seronegative.

The V and J genes are TRBV14 and TRBJ2-1, with 11 positions matching TRBD2. The J segment lost 4 bases and the V segment lost 2 bases, leaving 7 bases of the junction unmatched. The germline gives CDR1 SGHDN, CDR2 FVKESK. The CDR3 totals 17 residues. CDR3 sequence reads: CASSQRPGLAVYNEQFF. The CDR3, as DNA: TGTGCCAGCAGCCAAAGACCGGGACTAGCGGTGTACAATGAGCAGTTCTTC.

CDR3 nucleotide sequence: TGTGCCAGCAGAAGTCCGGGACAGCTAAATGAGCAGTTCTTC. This sequence encodes CASRSPGQLNEQFF. The V and J genes are TRBV25-1 and TRBJ2-1, with 7 bases fitting TRBD1. J gave up 7 bases and V 6 bases, and 9 bases lay outside the gene matches. Germline V gene data show CDR1 as MGHDK and CDR2 as SYGVNS. CDR3 length: 14 amino acids.

This clone was seen a single time. The V gene is TRBV6-1, the J gene TRBJ2-3; D remains ambiguous. The CDR3 totals 14 residues. Trimming removed 3 bases from V and 4 bases from J, with 11 bases in between. Germline values: CDR1 MNHNS, CDR2 SASEGT. The CDR3 DNA reads as TGTGCCAGCAGTGAGGTCGGGTATTCAGATACGCAGTATTTT. Translation: CASSEVGYSDTQYF.

Note on this clone: The identical CDR3 is also encoded by other nucleotide sequences in the sample. The chain links TRBV11-3 to TRBJ2-3; D unresolved. V lost 1 base and J lost 0, with 5 bases in between. CDR3 size: 14 residues. Germline V gives CDR1 SGHNT, CDR2 YENEEA. CDR3 loop: CASSLVASTDTQYF. For the CDR3, the DNA is TGTGCCAGCAGCTTAGTAGCTAGCACAGATACGCAGTATTTT.

The J gene is TRBJ2-3, the V gene TRBV13, with 9 bases aligning to TRBD2. Germline CDR1 and CDR2: PRHDT and FYEKMQ (reference sequence). V dropped 7 bases and J dropped 1; count of bases not matched to a gene: 3. The CDR3 contains 14 residues. The CDR3 nucleotides are TGTGCCAGCATTGGCGGGAGGGGCACAGATACGCAGTATTTT. The encoded protein is CASIGGRGTDTQYF.

CDR3 protein: CASSLSVQGGGIQYF. The CDR3, as DNA: TGTGCCAGCAGCTTAAGTGTCCAAGGGGGGGGCATTCAGTACTTC. The chain uses TRBV7-2 and TRBJ2-4, with a possible D match to TRBD2 (7 bases). CDR1 is SGHTA and CDR2 is FQGNSA in the germline V gene. Deletions cut 2 bases from V and 9 bases from J, with 17 bases between. CDR3 length: 15 amino acids.

The chain employs TRBV11-2 and TRBJ2-5; TRBD2 is a possible D gene (5 bases). Germline CDR1 SGHAT, CDR2 FQNNGV. V was trimmed by 1 base and J by 2 bases, leaving 8 bases between them. The CDR3 has 14 residues. The CDR3 sequence: CASSLAGIQETQYF. The CDR3 DNA sequence: TGTGCCAGCAGCTTAGCCGGGATTCAAGAGACCCAGTACTTC. Supplemented by reference TRBV11-2 and TRBJ2-5, the full variable domain reads EAGVAQSPRYKIIEKRQSVAFWCNPISGHATLYWYQQILGQGPKLLIQFQNNGVVDDSQLPKDRFSAERLKGVDSTLKIQPAKLEDSAVYLCASSLAGIQETQYFGPGTRLLVL.

The rearrangement uses TRBV25-1 and TRBJ2-5; D is unresolved. CDR3 length equals 15 residues. The germline gives CDR1 MGHDK, CDR2 SYGVNS. V gave up 5 bases and J gave up 2 bases, with 15 bases separating them. CDR3 residues: CASSKPLGRQETQYF. CDR3 DNA: TGTGCCAGCAGTAAGCCGTTGGGCCGTCAAGAGACCCAGTACTTC.

CDR3 nucleotides: TGCGCCAGCAGCCCCCCTCAGAGCGGGAGCGGCACAGATACGCAGTATTTT. Protein sequence: CASSPPQSGSGTDTQYF. This chain connects TRBV5-1 to TRBJ2-3; the match to TRBD2 covers 8 bases. Germline V CDR1 and CDR2: SGHRS, YFSETQ. With 4 bases clipped from V and 1 base from J, the junction kept 11 bases outside the gene matches. This CDR3 has 17 residues.

The gene calls are TRBV6-5 and TRBJ2-7; D is perhaps TRBD1 (5 bases). V lost 6 bases and J lost 2, with 11 bases in between. CDR1 MNHEY and CDR2 SVGAGI come from the germline V gene. The CDR3 has 13 residues. CDR3 sequence reads: CASSGREAYEQYF. The CDR3 DNA reads as TGTGCCAGCAGCGGCAGGGAAGCCTACGAGCAGTACTTC.

This sequence joins TRBV30 and TRBJ2-3, with TRBD2 identical over 8 bases. Germline assignment: CDR1 GTSNPN and CDR2 SVGIG (reference sequence). With 0 bases clipped from V and 4 bases from J, the junction kept 9 bases outside the gene matches. This CDR3 region has 16 residues. For the CDR3, the DNA is TGTGCCTGGAGTGTATTGTTCCGGGAGGGCCCAGATACGCAGTATTTT. It encodes CAWSVLFREGPDTQYF. Using reference TRBV30 and TRBJ2-3 for the parts outside the CDR3, the full variable domain is SQTIHQWPATLVQPVGSPLSLECTVEGTSNPNLYWYRQAAGRGLQLLFYSVGIGQISSEVPQNLSASRPQDRQFILSSKKLLLSDSGFYLCAWSVLFREGPDTQYFGPGTRLTVL.

The rearrangement links TRBV6-5 to TRBJ2-5; 9 nucleotides match TRBD2. The last part of the DNA fits TRBJ2-7 better; the J call may be wrong. Germline V gene lookup returns CDR1 MNHEY and CDR2 SVGAGI. There are 15 residues in the CDR3. Written as DNA, the CDR3 is TGTGCCAGCACTGAGGGGGCGGGGGGGCCCTACGAGCAGTACTTC. This encodes CASTEGAGGPYEQYF.

Here the CDR3 reads CASSLDKSGTGSYEQYF. CDR3 coding DNA: TGTGCCAGCAGCTTAGATAAATCCGGGACAGGGTCCTACGAGCAGTACTTC. The chain combines TRBV7-9 with TRBJ2-7, with 9 bases lining up with TRBD1. CDR1 is SEHNR and CDR2 is FQNEAQ in the germline V gene (reference sequence). This CDR3 is 17 amino acids long. J gave up 1 base and V 1 base, and 8 bases lay outside the gene matches.